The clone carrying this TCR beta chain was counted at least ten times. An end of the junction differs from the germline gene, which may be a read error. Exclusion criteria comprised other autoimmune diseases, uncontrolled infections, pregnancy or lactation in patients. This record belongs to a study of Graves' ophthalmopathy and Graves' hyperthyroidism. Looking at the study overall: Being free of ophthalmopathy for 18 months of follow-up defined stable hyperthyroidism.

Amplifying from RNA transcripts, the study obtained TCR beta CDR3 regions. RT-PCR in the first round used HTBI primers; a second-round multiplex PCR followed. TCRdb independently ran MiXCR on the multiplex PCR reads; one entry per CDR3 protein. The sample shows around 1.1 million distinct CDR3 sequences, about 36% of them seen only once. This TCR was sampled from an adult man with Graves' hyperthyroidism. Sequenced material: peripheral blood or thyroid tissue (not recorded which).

CDR3 amino acids: CANSIADRVSGNTIYF. The CDR3 bases are TGTGCCAATAGTATTGCGGACAGGGTTTCTGGAAACACCATATATTTT. The chain joins TRBV19 to TRBJ1-3; 8 positions match TRBD1. Germline lookup yields CDR1 LNHDA and CDR2 SQIVND (reference sequence). The CDR3 length is 16 residues.